The next 18 T cell receptor beta chains were all read from a single sample in a study of T cell responses to AZD1222 COVID-19 vaccine. Assay: immunoSEQ multiplex PCR; the TCRdb copy retains only in-frame clones and omits some. The sample lists about 130,000 clones, about 93% occurring once. Sequencing used peripheral blood, obtained 28 days after the second AZD1222 dose. The receptors come from an adult who received the AZD1222 COVID-19 vaccine.

The chain has TRBV11-3 and TRBJ1-1; unclear D gene. Germline assignment: CDR1 SGHNT and CDR2 YENEEA. Trimming shortened V by 5 bases and J by 1 base, and 8 bases separated the two germline ends. The CDR3 contains 13 residues. DNA of the CDR3: TGTGCCAGCAGCCCAGGAAGGAACACTGAAGCTTTCTTT. It specifies CASSPGRNTEAFF.

J is TRBJ1-1 and V is TRBV9; D gene uncertain. The CDR3 contains 14 residues. V was trimmed by 0 bases and J by 1 base, leaving 7 bases between them. Germline lookup yields CDR1 SGDLS and CDR2 YYNGEE. The CDR3 DNA reads as TGTGCCAGCAGCGTAGGTCCGGGGAACACTGAAGCTTTCTTT. Residues: CASSVGPGNTEAFF.

Here the CDR3 DNA reads TGCGCCAGCAGCCAAGATCCGGAGGGGAGCAGCGACGAGCAGTACTTC. This sequence encodes CASSQDPEGSSDEQYF. The rearrangement links TRBV4-1 to TRBJ2-7, with D perhaps TRBD2 (6 bases). The CDR3 loop spans 16 amino acids. Germline V gene lookup returns CDR1 MGHRA and CDR2 YSYEKL. Trimming removed 0 bases from V and 5 bases from J, with 17 bases in between.

The chain recombines TRBV19 with TRBJ2-3; no clear D. The CDR3 runs to 14 residues. Trimming cost V 5 bases and J 2 bases, with 11 bases left between them. CDR1 is LNHDA, CDR2 SQIVND, per germline (reference sequence). The DNA of the CDR3 is TGTGCCAGTAGTCTCCGGACCTTCACAGATACGCAGTATTTT. This translates into CASSLRTFTDTQYF.

This rearrangement joins TRBV7-8 to TRBJ2-7; D possibly corresponds to TRBD1 (6 bases). The CDR3 runs 14 residues. Between the trimmed V and J ends, which lost 5 bases and 4 bases, there was a span of 15 bases. The V gene's germline CDR1 is SGHVS and CDR2 FQNEAQ. Written as DNA, the CDR3 is TGTGCCAGCAGCGTAGGGGACACCGGGTACGAGCAGTACTTC. It encodes CASSVGDTGYEQYF.

The V gene is TRBV7-2, the J gene TRBJ1-5; no definite D call. The germline V gene encodes CDR1 SGHTA and CDR2 FQGNSA. The CDR3 is made up of 15 amino acids. The V end was cut by 2 bases, the J end by 0 bases, with 8 bases between. CDR3: CASSLKGYSNQPQHF. The CDR3 nucleotides read TGTGCCAGCAGCTTAAAGGGATATAGCAATCAGCCCCAGCATTTT. The full variable domain, rest sourced from reference TRBV7-2 and TRBJ1-5, is GAGVSQSPSNKVTEKGKDVELRCDPISGHTALYWYRQSLGQGLEFLIYFQGNSAPDKSGLPSDRFSAERTGGSVSTLTIQRTQQEDSAVYLCASSLKGYSNQPQHFGDGTRLSIL.

This clone was recorded a few times. The chain recombines TRBV28 with TRBJ1-2; maybe TRBD1 (5 bases). Germline-derived CDR1 and CDR2 are MDHEN and SYDVKM. The CDR3 extends over 14 amino acids. V lost 2 bases and J 4 bases, leaving 11 bases between the germline ends. The CDR3 bases are TGTGCCAGCAGTTTAAGGGGCGTAGCCTATGGCTACACCTTC. Translation: CASSLRGVAYGYTF.

V usage is TRBV6-5 and J usage is TRBJ1-2; D ambiguous. The germline V and J ends were trimmed by 0 bases and 6 bases, with 5 bases remaining between them. The CDR3 runs 12 residues. Germline V CDR1 and CDR2: MNHEY, SVGAGI. The CDR3: CASSYSGNGYTF. In nucleotides, the CDR3 is TGTGCCAGCAGTTACTCGGGGAATGGCTACACCTTC.

This clone has more than one count but fewer than ten. The genes are TRBV3-1 (or the pseudogene TRBV3-2) and TRBJ1-1; the D is unclear. The germline CDR1 and CDR2 sequences are LGHDT and YNNKEL (reference sequence). The CDR3 totals 12 residues. The V end lost 0 bases, the J end lost 1 base, and 0 bases lay between the germline ends. The CDR3 spells CASSQENTEAFF. CDR3 coding DNA: TGTGCCAGCAGCCAAGAGAACACTGAAGCTTTCTTT.

In this sample, this clone turned up once. V usage is TRBV3-1 (or the pseudogene TRBV3-2) and J usage is TRBJ2-1; the match to TRBD2 covers 11 bases. From germline, CDR1 is LGHDT and CDR2 YNNKEL (reference sequence). V dropped 4 bases and J dropped 10; count of bases not matched to a gene: 3. CDR3 length equals 13 residues. CDR3 DNA: TGTGCCAGCAGCCCCGGACTAGCGGGCGAGCAGTTCTTC. Its protein is CASSPGLAGEQFF.

The rearrangement links TRBV3-1 (or the pseudogene TRBV3-2) to TRBJ1-2; D gene unclear. This CDR3 comprises 16 residues. The ends were cut back, 1 base at V and 2 bases at J, with 14 bases in the middle. Germline V gives CDR1 LGHDT, CDR2 YNNKEL (reference sequence). CDR3 nucleotide sequence: TGTGCCAGCAGCCAAGTATTCGAACCATTAAACTATGGCTACACCTTC. Translation gives CASSQVFEPLNYGYTF.

The chain carries TRBV20-1 and TRBJ2-3; a possible D gene is TRBD2 (5 bases). CDR1 is DFQATT, CDR2 SNEGSKA, per germline (reference sequence). The CDR3 has 15 residues. Between the trimmed V and J ends, which lost 3 bases and 1 base, there was a span of 14 bases. The CDR3 spells CSASQRSGGTDTQYF. CDR3 sequence (DNA): TGCAGTGCTAGTCAGAGGTCCGGGGGCACAGATACGCAGTATTTT.

The J gene is TRBJ1-2, the V gene TRBV7-9, with D possibly being TRBD1 (6 bases). Germline CDR1 is SEHNR and CDR2 is FQNEAQ (reference sequence). The CDR3 covers 13 residues. The V end was cut by 4 bases, the J end by 8 bases, with 14 bases between. The CDR3: CASSSRGISGYTF. In DNA form, the CDR3 reads TGTGCCAGCAGCTCAAGGGGGATTTCAGGCTACACCTTC.

This rearrangement joins TRBV4-2 to TRBJ2-5; possible D gene TRBD2, 6 bases. The CDR3 runs to 14 residues. The V gene lost 2 bases and the J gene lost 4 bases, with 11 bases spanning the gap. Germline V lookup: CDR1 LGHNA, CDR2 YNFKEQ. In DNA, the CDR3 is TGTGCCAGCAGCCAAAGCGGGTGGGGAGAGACCCAGTACTTC. It is translated as CASSQSGWGETQYF.

The rearrangement uses TRBV28 and TRBJ1-2; TRBD1 agrees at 9 bases. In germline, CDR1 is MDHEN, CDR2 SYDVKM. J lost 7 bases, V lost 8 bases, and 5 bases had no gene match. CDR3 length: 12 residues. Written as DNA, the CDR3 is TGTGCCAGCTTGGGACAGGGTGCTGGCTACACCTTC. It is translated as CASLGQGAGYTF.

The chain couples TRBV2 to TRBJ1-5; 9 nucleotides align to TRBD1. This CDR3 contains 14 residues. In germline, CDR1 is SNHLY, CDR2 FYNNEI. J was trimmed by 4 bases and V by 6 bases; bases with no gene match: 4. CDR3 nucleotides: TGTGCCAGCAGGATGGACAGGGGAAATCAGCCCCAGCATTTT. Protein sequence: CASRMDRGNQPQHF.

The rearrangement links TRBV28 to TRBJ2-1; D not resolved. V was cut by 2 bases and J by 3 bases, with 11 bases left in between. This CDR3 is built from 15 residues. Germline V gene sequence: CDR1 MDHEN, CDR2 SYDVKM. The CDR3, as DNA: TGTGCCAGCAGTTTAAATGGTATCAGCTACAATGAGCAGTTCTTC. This encodes CASSLNGISYNEQFF.

The V call is TRBV6-2 or TRBV6-3, the J call TRBJ2-7; 11 bases line up with TRBD2. Germline CDR1 and CDR2: MNHEY and SVGEGT. V gave up 3 bases and J gave up 2 bases; unmatched junction bases: 6. CDR3 length: 16 residues. The DNA of the CDR3 is TGTGCCAGCAGTTATACGGGACTAGCGGCTACCTACGAGCAGTACTTC. Residues: CASSYTGLAATYEQYF.